Following are 9 T cell receptor beta chains from one sample sequenced in a study of control samples from healthy donors and cancer patients. Profiling relied on immunoSEQ multiplex PCR, and the TCRdb table lists in-frame clones only, not all of them. This table has 98,000 or so clones, about four fifths appearing once. Sample: blood. All receptors derive from a man in his fifties or sixties in good health.

This clone showed up just a few times. This chain joins TRBV5-5 and TRBJ1-5; 10 bases are shared with TRBD1. CDR3 size: 14 residues. CDR1 is SGHKS and CDR2 is YYEKEE in the germline V gene (reference sequence). The V segment lost 5 bases and the J segment 6 bases; nucleotides outside the gene matches: 5. The DNA for the CDR3 is TGTGCCAGCAGTCAGACAGGGGGCGGTCAGCCCCAGCATTTT. Residues: CASSQTGGGQPQHF.

CDR3 DNA sequence: TGTGCCAGCAGCGTACCGGGACAGGTTTTCGAGCAGTACTTC. It codes for CASSVPGQVFEQYF. The chain combines TRBV5-8 with TRBJ2-7; TRBD1 agrees at 8 bases. The CDR3 loop spans 14 amino acids. With 4 bases clipped from V and 6 bases from J, the junction kept 9 bases outside the gene matches. Per the germline V gene, CDR1 is SGHTS and CDR2 is YDEGEE.

Comments on this clone: The germline gene is not matched at one end of the junction; a read error may be the cause. The V and J genes are TRBV6-6 and TRBJ2-7; perhaps TRBD1 as D (5 bases). There are 11 residues in the CDR3. The germline CDR1 and CDR2 sequences are MNHNY and SVGAGI (reference sequence). The DNA of the CDR3 is TGTGCCAGCACCCCAGGGTACGTGCAGTACTTC. Its protein product is CASTPGYVQYF.

This chain uses TRBV6-6 with TRBJ1-4; D perhaps matches TRBD1 (6 bases). Germline values: CDR1 MNHNY, CDR2 SVGAGI (reference sequence). V shed 7 bases and J shed 0 bases, with 12 bases lying between them. The CDR3 runs to 15 residues. The CDR3 reads CASIEGVATNEKLFF. CDR3 sequence (DNA): TGTGCCAGCATCGAGGGGGTTGCAACTAATGAAAAACTGTTTTTT.

The chain is built from TRBV27 and TRBJ2-1; D not certain. The germline V gene encodes CDR1 MNHEY and CDR2 SMNVEV (reference sequence). The germline V and J ends were trimmed by 3 bases and 4 bases, with 4 bases remaining between them. CDR3 length: 12 amino acids. DNA of the CDR3: TGTGCCAGCAGTTTGGGGTACAATGAGCAGTTCTTC. This gives the protein CASSLGYNEQFF.

The chain carries TRBV9 and TRBJ1-3; D possibly corresponds to TRBD1 (6 bases). Germline V gene sequence: CDR1 SGDLS, CDR2 YYNGEE. The CDR3 totals 15 residues. Between the trimmed V and J ends, which lost 3 bases and 0 bases, there was a span of 10 bases. The CDR3 spells CASSAGQYSGNTIYF. For the CDR3, the DNA is TGTGCCAGCAGCGCCGGACAGTACTCTGGAAACACCATATATTTT.

CDR3 sequence (DNA): TGCGCCAGCAGCCACTTTTGGATGACTAGCGGGACTATAACCTACGAGCAGTACTTC. Its protein is CASSHFWMTSGTITYEQYF. This rearrangement joins TRBV4-1 to TRBJ2-7, with TRBD2 matching over 11 bases. V lost 3 bases and J lost 2; bases outside the gene matches: 15. Germline CDR1 MGHRA, CDR2 YSYEKL. The CDR3 runs 19 residues.

This clone has only one observation. V gene TRBV27 combines with J gene TRBJ2-7; 8 bases agree with TRBD1. Unmatched junction bases numbered 16, after V lost 1 base and J lost 2 bases. Germline V lookup: CDR1 MNHEY, CDR2 SMNVEV (reference sequence). The length of the CDR3 is 19 residues. The CDR3 DNA is TGTGCCAGCAGTTTATATGGCCCCAGACCGGACAGGGCTACCTACGAGCAGTACTTC. Residues: CASSLYGPRPDRATYEQYF.

V usage is TRBV30 and J usage is TRBJ2-1; D ambiguous. Per germline, CDR1 GTSNPN and CDR2 SVGIG (reference sequence). With 1 base removed from V and 5 bases from J, the gap between germline ends came to 3 bases. The CDR3 extends over 11 amino acids. CDR3 residues: CAWSGNNEQFF. In DNA, the CDR3 is TGTGCCTGGAGTGGAAACAATGAGCAGTTCTTC.